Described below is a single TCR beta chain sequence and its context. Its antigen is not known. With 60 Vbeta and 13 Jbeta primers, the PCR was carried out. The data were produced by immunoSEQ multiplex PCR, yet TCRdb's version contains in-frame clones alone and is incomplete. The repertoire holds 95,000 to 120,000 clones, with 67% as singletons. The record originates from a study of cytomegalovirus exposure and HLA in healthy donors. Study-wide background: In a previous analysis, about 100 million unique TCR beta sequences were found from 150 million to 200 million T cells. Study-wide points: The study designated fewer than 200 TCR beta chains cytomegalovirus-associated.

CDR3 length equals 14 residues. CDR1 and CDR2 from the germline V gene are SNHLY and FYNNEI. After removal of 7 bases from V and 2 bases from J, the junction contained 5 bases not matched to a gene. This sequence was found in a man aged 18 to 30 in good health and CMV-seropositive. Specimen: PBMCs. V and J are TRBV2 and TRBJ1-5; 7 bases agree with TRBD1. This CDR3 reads CASTQDRGNQPQHF. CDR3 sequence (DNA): TGTGCCAGCACCCAAGACAGGGGCAATCAGCCCCAGCATTTT. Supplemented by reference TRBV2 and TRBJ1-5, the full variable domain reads EPEVTQTPSHQVTQMGQEVILRCVPISNHLYFYWYRQILGQKVEFLVSFYNNEISEKSEIFDDQFSVERPDGSNFTLKIRSTKLEDSAMYFCASTQDRGNQPQHFGDGTRLSIL.